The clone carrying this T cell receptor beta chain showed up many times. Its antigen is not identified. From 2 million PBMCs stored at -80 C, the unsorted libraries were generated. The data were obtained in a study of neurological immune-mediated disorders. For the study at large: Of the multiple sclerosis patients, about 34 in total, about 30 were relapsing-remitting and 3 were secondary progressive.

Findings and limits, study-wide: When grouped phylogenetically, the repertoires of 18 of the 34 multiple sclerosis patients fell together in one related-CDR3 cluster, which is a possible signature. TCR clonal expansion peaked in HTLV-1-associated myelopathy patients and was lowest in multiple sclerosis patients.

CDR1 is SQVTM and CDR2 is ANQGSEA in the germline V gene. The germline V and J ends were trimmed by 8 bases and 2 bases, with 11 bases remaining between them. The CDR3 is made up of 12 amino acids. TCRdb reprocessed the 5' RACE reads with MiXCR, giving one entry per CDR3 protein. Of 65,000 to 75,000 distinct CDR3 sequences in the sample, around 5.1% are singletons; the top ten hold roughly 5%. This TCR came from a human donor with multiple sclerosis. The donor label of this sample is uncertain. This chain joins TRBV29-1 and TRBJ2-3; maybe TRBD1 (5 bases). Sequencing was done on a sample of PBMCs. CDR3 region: CSWAGYTDTQYF. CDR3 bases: TGCAGCTGGGCAGGGTACACAGATACGCAGTATTTT.